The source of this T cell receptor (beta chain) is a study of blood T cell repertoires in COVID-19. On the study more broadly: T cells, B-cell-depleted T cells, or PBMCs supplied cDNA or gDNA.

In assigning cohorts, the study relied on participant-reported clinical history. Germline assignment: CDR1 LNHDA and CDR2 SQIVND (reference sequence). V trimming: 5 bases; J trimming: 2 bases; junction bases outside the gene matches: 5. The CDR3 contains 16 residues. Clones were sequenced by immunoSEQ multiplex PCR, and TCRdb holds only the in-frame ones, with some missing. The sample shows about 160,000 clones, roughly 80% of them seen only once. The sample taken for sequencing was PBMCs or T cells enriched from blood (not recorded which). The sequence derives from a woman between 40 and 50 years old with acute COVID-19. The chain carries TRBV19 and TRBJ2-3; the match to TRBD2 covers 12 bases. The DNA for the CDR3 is TGTGCCAGTAGTGTCCTAGCGGGAGGGTCCACAGATACGCAGTATTTT. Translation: CASSVLAGGSTDTQYF.